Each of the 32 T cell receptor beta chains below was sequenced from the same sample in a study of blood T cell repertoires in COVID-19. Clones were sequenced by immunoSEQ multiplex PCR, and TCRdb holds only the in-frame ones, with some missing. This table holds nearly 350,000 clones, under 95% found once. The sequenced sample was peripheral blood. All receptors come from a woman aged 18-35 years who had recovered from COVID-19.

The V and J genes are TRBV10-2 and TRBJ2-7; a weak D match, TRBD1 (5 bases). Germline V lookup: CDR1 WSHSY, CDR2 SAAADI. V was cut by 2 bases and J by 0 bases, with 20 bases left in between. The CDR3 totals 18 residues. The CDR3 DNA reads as TGCGCCAGCAGTGAGAGACCCCCTTCTTTGCAGGGCTCCTACGAGCAGTACGTC. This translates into CASSERPPSLQGSYEQYV.

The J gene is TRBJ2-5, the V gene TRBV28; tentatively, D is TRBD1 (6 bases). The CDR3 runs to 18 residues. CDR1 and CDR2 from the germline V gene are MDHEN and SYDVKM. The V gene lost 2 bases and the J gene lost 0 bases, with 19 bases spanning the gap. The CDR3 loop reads CASSLHLTLNRDQETQYF. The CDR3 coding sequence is TGTGCCAGCAGTTTACACCTTACCTTAAACAGGGACCAAGAGACCCAGTACTTC.

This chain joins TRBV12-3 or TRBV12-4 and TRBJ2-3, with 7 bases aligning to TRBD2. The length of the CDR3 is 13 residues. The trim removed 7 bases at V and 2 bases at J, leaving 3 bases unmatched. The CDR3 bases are TGTGCCAGCATTAGCGGGTACACAGATACGCAGTATTTT. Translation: CASISGYTDTQYF.

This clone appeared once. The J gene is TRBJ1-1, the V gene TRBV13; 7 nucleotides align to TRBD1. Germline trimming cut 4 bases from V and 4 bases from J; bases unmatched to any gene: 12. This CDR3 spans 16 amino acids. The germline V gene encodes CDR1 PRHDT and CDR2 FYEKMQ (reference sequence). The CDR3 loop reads CASSYLRDSEITEAFF. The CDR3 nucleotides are TGTGCCAGCAGCTACCTCCGGGACAGTGAAATCACTGAAGCTTTCTTT. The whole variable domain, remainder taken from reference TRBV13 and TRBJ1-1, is AAGVIQSPRHLIKEKRETATLKCYPIPRHDTVYWYQQGPGQDPQFLISFYEKMQSDKGSIPDRFSAQQFSDYHSELNMSSLELGDSALYFCASSYLRDSEITEAFFGQGTRLTVV.

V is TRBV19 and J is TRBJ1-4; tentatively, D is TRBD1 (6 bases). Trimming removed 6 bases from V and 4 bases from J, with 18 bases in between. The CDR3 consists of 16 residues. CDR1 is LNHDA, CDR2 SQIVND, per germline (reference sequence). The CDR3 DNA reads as TGTGCCAGTAGCAGCAGATTAGGACAGATTAATGAAAAACTGTTTTTT. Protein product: CASSSRLGQINEKLFF. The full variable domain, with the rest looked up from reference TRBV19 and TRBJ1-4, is DGGITQSPKYLFRKEGQNVTLSCEQNLNHDAMYWYRQDPGQGLRLIYYSQIVNDFQKGDIAEGYSVSREKKESFPLTVTSAQKNPTAFYLCASSSRLGQINEKLFFGSGTQLSVL.

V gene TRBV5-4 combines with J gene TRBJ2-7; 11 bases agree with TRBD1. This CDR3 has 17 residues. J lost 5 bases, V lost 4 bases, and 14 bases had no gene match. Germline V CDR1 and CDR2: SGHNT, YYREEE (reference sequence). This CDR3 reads CASSVTGTGGRVHEQYV. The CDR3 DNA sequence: TGTGCCAGCAGCGTTACCGGGACAGGGGGAAGGGTGCACGAGCAGTACGTC.

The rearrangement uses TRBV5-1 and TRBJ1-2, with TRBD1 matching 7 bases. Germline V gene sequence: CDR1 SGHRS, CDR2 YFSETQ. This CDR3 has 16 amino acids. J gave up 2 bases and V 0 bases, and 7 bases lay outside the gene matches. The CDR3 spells CASSLGQGPPNYGYTF. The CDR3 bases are TGCGCCAGCAGCTTGGGACAGGGACCACCGAACTATGGCTACACCTTC.

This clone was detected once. The CDR3 DNA reads TGTGCCAGCAGTTACGCCAGGGGGCTCGGCACTGAAGCTTTCTTT. Translation gives CASSYARGLGTEAFF. The V and J genes are TRBV6-5 and TRBJ1-1; 8 nucleotides match TRBD1. The J segment lost 4 bases and the V segment lost 2 bases, leaving 6 bases of the junction unmatched. This CDR3 has 15 amino acids. CDR1 MNHEY and CDR2 SVGAGI come from the germline V gene.

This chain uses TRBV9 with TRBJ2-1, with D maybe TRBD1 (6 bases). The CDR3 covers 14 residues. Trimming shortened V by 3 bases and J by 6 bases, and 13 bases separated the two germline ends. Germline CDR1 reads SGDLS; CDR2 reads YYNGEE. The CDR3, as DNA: TGTGCCAGCAGCGCAGGGGTCCAATCCAATGAGCAGTTCTTC. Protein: CASSAGVQSNEQFF.

The CDR3 DNA reads TGCGCCAGCAGTGTCCCCCGGGACAGGTTCTACAATGAGCAGTTCTTC. It codes for CASSVPRDRFYNEQFF. The chain employs TRBV10-1 and TRBJ2-1; 8 positions agree with TRBD1. Trimming took 4 bases from V and 3 from J; bases not matched to a gene: 8. Germline CDR1 WNHNN, CDR2 SYGVQD (reference sequence). The CDR3 totals 16 residues.

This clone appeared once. As DNA, the CDR3 is TGCGCCAGCAGCCAGGCGACTAGCGGGAGCTACGAGCAGTACGTC. It yields the protein CASSQATSGSYEQYV. This chain uses TRBV4-1 with TRBJ2-7; 12 bases are shared with TRBD2. This CDR3 contains 15 residues. Germline CDR1 reads MGHRA; CDR2 reads YSYEKL. J was trimmed by 3 bases and V by 3 bases; bases with no gene match: 3.

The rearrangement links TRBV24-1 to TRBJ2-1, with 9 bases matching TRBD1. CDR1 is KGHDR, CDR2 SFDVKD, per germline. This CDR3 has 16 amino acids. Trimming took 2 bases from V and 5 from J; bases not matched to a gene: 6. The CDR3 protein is CATSDSPGQGDNEQFF. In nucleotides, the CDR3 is TGTGCCACCAGTGATTCACCGGGACAGGGAGACAATGAGCAGTTCTTC.

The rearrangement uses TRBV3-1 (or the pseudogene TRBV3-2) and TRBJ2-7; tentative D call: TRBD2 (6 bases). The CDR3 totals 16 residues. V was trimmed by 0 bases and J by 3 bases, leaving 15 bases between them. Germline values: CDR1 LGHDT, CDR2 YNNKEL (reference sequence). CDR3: CASSQEESGRHYEQYV. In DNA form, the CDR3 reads TGTGCCAGCAGCCAAGAAGAGAGCGGGCGACACTACGAGCAGTACGTC.

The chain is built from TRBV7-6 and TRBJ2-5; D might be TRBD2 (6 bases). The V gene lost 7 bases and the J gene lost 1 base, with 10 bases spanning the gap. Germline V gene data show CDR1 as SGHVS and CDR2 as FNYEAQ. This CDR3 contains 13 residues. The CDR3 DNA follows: TGTGCCAGCAACGGGAGACTCCAAGAGACCCAGTACTTC. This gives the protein CASNGRLQETQYF.

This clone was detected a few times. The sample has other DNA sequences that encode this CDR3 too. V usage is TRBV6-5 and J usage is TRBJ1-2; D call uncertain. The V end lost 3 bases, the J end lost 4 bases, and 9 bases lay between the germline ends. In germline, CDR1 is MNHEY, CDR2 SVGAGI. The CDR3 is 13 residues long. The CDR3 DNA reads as TGTGCCAGCAGTTATTCGACGGGCTATGGCTACACCTTC. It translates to CASSYSTGYGYTF.

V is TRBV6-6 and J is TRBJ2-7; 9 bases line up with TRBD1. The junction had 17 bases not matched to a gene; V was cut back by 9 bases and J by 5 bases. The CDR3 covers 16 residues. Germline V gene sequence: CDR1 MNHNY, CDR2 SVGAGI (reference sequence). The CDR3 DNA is TGTGCCAGAGGGGACAGGGAATCATATAGACCTAACGAGCAGTACGTC. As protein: CARGDRESYRPNEQYV.

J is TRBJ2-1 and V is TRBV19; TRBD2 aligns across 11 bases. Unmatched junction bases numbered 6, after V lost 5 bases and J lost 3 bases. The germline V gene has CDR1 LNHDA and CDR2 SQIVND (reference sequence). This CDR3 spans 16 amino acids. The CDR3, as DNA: TGTGCCAGTAGTGCAGGACTAGCGGGCCACTACAATGAGCAGTTCTTC. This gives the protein CASSAGLAGHYNEQFF.

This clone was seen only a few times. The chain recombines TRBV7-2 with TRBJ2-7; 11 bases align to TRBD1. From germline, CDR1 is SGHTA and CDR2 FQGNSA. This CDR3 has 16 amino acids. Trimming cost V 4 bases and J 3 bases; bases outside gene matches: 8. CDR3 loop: CASSSYGTGGFYEQYV. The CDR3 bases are TGTGCCAGCAGCTCCTACGGGACAGGGGGGTTCTACGAGCAGTACGTC.

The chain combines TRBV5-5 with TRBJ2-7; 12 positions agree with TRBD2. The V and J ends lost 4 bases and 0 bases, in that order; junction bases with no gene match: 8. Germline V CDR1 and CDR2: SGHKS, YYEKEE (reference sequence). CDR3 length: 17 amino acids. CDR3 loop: CASSPWTSGVSSYEQYV. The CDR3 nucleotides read TGTGCCAGCAGCCCGTGGACTAGCGGGGTTAGCTCCTACGAGCAGTACGTC.

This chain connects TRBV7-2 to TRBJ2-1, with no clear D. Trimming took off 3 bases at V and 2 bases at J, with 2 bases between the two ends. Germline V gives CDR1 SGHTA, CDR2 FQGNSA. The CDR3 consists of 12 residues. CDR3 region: CASSFTYNEQFF. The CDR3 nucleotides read TGTGCCAGCAGCTTTACCTACAATGAGCAGTTCTTC.

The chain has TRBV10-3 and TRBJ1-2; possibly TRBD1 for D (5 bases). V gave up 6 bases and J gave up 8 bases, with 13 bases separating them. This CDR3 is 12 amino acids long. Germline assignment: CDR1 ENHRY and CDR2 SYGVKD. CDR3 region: CAIRGASEGYTF. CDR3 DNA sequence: TGTGCCATCAGAGGGGCGTCAGAAGGCTACACCTTC.

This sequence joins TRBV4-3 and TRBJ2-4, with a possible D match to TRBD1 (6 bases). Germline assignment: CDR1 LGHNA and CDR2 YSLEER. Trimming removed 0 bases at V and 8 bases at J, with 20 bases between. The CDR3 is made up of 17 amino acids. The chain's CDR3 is CASSQDYRPGENDIQYF. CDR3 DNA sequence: TGCGCCAGCAGCCAAGATTATCGGCCAGGGGAAAACGACATTCAGTACTTC.

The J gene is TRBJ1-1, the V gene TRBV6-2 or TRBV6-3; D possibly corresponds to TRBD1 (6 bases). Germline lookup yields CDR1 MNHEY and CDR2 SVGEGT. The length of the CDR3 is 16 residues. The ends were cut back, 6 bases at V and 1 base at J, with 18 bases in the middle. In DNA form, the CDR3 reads TGTGCCAGCAGCCAACTACAGGGACTACCGAACACTGAAGCTTTCTTT. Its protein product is CASSQLQGLPNTEAFF.

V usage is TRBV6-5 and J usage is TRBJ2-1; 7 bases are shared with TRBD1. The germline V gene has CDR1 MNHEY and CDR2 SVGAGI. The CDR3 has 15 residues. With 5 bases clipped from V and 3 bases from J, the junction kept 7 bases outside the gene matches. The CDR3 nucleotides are TGTGCCAGCAGTATCGACAGGGATAACTACAATGAGCAGTTCTTC. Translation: CASSIDRDNYNEQFF.

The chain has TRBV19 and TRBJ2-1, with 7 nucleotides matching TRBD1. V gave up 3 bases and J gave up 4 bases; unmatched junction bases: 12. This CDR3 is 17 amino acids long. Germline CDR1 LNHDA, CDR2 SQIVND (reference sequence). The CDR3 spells CASSIRDRALEYNEQFF. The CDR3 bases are TGTGCCAGTAGTATCAGAGACAGGGCGCTTGAGTACAATGAGCAGTTCTTC.

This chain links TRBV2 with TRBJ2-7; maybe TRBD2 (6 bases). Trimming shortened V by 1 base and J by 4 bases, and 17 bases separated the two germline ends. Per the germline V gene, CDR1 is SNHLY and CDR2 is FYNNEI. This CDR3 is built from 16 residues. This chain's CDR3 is CASSEGASAFLYEQYV. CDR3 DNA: TGTGCCAGCAGTGAAGGGGCTAGCGCGTTTCTTTACGAGCAGTACGTC.

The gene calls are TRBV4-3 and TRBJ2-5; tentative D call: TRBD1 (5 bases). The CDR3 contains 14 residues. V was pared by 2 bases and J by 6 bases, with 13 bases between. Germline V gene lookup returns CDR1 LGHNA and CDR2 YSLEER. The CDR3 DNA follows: TGCGCCAGCAGCCAACTAAGGGGTTATAAGACCCAGTACTTC. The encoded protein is CASSQLRGYKTQYF.

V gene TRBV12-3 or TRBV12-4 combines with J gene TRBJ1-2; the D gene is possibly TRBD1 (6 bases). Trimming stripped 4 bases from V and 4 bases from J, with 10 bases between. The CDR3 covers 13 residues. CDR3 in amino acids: CASSYGGAYGYTF. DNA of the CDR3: TGTGCCAGCAGTTATGGGGGGGCCTATGGCTACACCTTC.

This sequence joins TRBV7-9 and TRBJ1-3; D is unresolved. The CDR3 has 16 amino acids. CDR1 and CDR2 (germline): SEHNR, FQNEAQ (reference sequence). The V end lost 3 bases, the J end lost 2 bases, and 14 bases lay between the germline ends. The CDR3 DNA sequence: TGTGCCAGCAGCTTGGAGAGGGCCATTCCTGGAAACACCATATATTTT. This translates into CASSLERAIPGNTIYF. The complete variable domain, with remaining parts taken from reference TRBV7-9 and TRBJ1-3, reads DTGVSQNPRHKITKRGQNVTFRCDPISEHNRLYWYRQTLGQGPEFLTYFQNEAQLEKSRLLSDRFSAERPKGSFSTLEIQRTEQGDSAMYLCASSLERAIPGNTIYFGEGSWLTVV.

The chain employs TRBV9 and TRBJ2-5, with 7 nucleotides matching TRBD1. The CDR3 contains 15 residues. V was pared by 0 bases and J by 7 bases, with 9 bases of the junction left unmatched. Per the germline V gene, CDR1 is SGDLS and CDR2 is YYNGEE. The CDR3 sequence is CASSVAPGQSRTQYF. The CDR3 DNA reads TGTGCCAGCAGCGTAGCCCCGGGACAGTCGCGGACCCAGTACTTC.

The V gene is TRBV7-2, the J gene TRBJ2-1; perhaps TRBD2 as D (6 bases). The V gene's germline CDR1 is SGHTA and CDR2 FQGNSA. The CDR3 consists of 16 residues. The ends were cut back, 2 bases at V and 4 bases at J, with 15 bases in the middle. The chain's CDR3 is CASSLTGGTSYNEQFF. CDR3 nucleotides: TGTGCCAGCAGCTTAACTGGGGGGACTTCTTACAATGAGCAGTTCTTC. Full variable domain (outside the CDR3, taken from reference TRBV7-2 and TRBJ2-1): GAGVSQSPSNKVTEKGKDVELRCDPISGHTALYWYRQSLGQGLEFLIYFQGNSAPDKSGLPSDRFSAERTGGSVSTLTIQRTQQEDSAVYLCASSLTGGTSYNEQFFGPGTRLTVL.

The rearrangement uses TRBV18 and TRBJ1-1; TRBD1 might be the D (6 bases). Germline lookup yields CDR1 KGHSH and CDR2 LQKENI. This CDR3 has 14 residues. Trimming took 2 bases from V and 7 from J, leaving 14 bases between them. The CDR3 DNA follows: TGTGCCAGCTCACCATCATCAGGGGCCTATGAAGCTTTCTTT. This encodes CASSPSSGAYEAFF.